Below are 12 T cell receptor beta chains sequenced from a single sample in a study of shared clonotypes between healthy human individuals (dated by TCRdb to 2019 to 2021). The method behind the library was the immunoSEQ multiplex PCR assay. TCRdb carries this immuneACCESS record with in-frame sequences only. Its versions omit some clonotypes, under half of them owing to an unresolved V gene in the studies checked, with the rest unexplained. Within this sample are millions of clones, with about 95% of them counted one time only. The ten largest account for 0.85% to 1.2% of the sample. CD8 naive samples were CD45RO-negative cells positively selected for CCR7, giving a CD45RA+CCR7+ population that excluded TemRA cells. Sequencing input: naive CD8+ T cells sorted from blood. The sample's cell subset or site, from its label and the paper: CD45RA+CCR7+. These receptors were collected from a young man in good health.

This rearrangement joins TRBV7-9 to TRBJ2-3; a possible D gene is TRBD1 (6 bases). V was pared by 5 bases and J by 0 bases, with 18 bases between. This CDR3 has 17 residues. Germline V gene data show CDR1 as SEHNR and CDR2 as FQNEAQ (reference sequence). The DNA for the CDR3 is TGTGCCAGCAGCGATGGGTATGGGGGCCCTAGCACAGATACGCAGTATTTT. It yields the protein CASSDGYGGPSTDTQYF.

The V call is TRBV14, the J call TRBJ2-7; D is perhaps TRBD1 (6 bases). Trimming left V 3 bases short and J 3 bases short, with 9 bases between. CDR1 and CDR2 from the germline V gene are SGHDN and FVKESK. This CDR3 contains 13 residues. The CDR3 reads CASSHRGDYEQYF. The CDR3 DNA sequence: TGTGCCAGCAGCCACAGGGGTGACTACGAGCAGTACTTC.

This sequence joins TRBV29-1 and TRBJ1-2; tentative D call: TRBD1 (6 bases). Germline CDR1 and CDR2: SQVTM and ANQGSEA. The CDR3 has 13 amino acids. CDR3 loop: CTSTPAGDYGYTF. CDR3 nucleotides: TGCACCTCGACCCCTGCAGGGGACTATGGCTACACCTTC.

The chain uses TRBV4-1 and TRBJ2-1; TRBD1 aligns across 10 bases. Germline V gene data show CDR1 as MGHRA and CDR2 as YSYEKL. This CDR3 has 15 amino acids. The ends lost 3 bases at V and 8 bases at J; junction bases unmatched: 7. The CDR3 sequence is CASSHGQGVLDEQFF. Here the CDR3 DNA reads TGCGCCAGCAGCCATGGACAGGGGGTTCTCGATGAGCAGTTCTTC.

The V and J genes are TRBV6-5 and TRBJ2-5; D possibly corresponds to TRBD1 (5 bases). V was pared by 5 bases and J by 1 base, with 11 bases between. CDR3 length: 14 amino acids. Germline V gene lookup returns CDR1 MNHEY and CDR2 SVGAGI. CDR3 DNA: TGTGCCAGCAGTCAACAGGTACTCCAAGAGACCCAGTACTTC. Translated: CASSQQVLQETQYF.

Remarks on this clone: The same CDR3 can be traced to other DNA sequences in this sample. This chain uses TRBV9 with TRBJ2-1; 12 nucleotides match TRBD2. CDR1 is SGDLS, CDR2 YYNGEE, per germline. V was pared by 7 bases and J by 4 bases, with 3 bases of the junction left unmatched. The CDR3 runs 14 residues. The CDR3 nucleotides are TGTGCCAGCGGACTAGCGGGGTCGTACAATGAGCAGTTCTTC. The encoded protein is CASGLAGSYNEQFF.

The sample holds one count of this clone. The J gene is TRBJ2-3, the V gene TRBV30; 15 bases are a match to TRBD2. With V trimmed by 3 bases and J by 9 bases, 4 bases remained unmatched. This CDR3 spans 14 amino acids. Looked up from germline, CDR1 is GTSNPN and CDR2 is SVGIG (reference sequence). The CDR3 reads CAWRGLAGGETQYF. CDR3 nucleotide sequence: TGTGCCTGGAGGGGACTAGCGGGAGGTGAGACGCAGTATTTT.

V usage is TRBV9 and J usage is TRBJ1-2, with 8 bases that match TRBD1. With 1 base clipped from V and 9 bases from J, the junction kept 5 bases outside the gene matches. CDR1 and CDR2 (germline): SGDLS, YYNGEE. The CDR3 is made up of 13 amino acids. CDR3 residues: CASSVTPGGRYTF. Written as DNA, the CDR3 is TGTGCCAGCAGCGTAACCCCAGGGGGCCGCTACACCTTC.

The chain has TRBV10-2 and TRBJ2-3, with D perhaps TRBD1 or TRBD2 (6 bases each). Germline V gene lookup returns CDR1 WSHSY and CDR2 SAAADI. Trimming removed 0 bases from V and 5 bases from J, with 9 bases in between. CDR3 length: 14 amino acids. The CDR3 spells CASSESKGGDTQYF. Here the CDR3 DNA reads TGCGCCAGCAGTGAGTCGAAGGGGGGAGATACGCAGTATTTT.

V and J are TRBV6-6 and TRBJ1-1; no reliable D call. V was clipped by 4 bases and J by 4 bases, with 13 bases between them. The CDR3 consists of 14 residues. The germline gives CDR1 MNHNY, CDR2 SVGAGI (reference sequence). The CDR3 DNA reads TGTGCCAGCAGTTGCCTCGGGCTAGGCACTGAAGCTTTCTTT. This sequence encodes CASSCLGLGTEAFF.

This sequence joins TRBV6-1 and TRBJ1-2, with a possible D match to TRBD1 (5 bases). The CDR3 sequence is 15 residues long. Germline CDR1 MNHNS, CDR2 SASEGT. Between the trimmed V and J ends, which lost 5 bases and 4 bases, there was a span of 17 bases. The DNA of the CDR3 is TGTGCCAGCAGTCCCGAGGGGCTCCCCACCTATGGCTACACCTTC. As protein: CASSPEGLPTYGYTF.

The chain recombines TRBV14 with TRBJ2-1, with 7 bases lining up with TRBD2. The CDR3 covers 15 residues. In germline, CDR1 is SGHDN, CDR2 FVKESK. V lost 4 bases, J lost 3 bases, and 6 bases stayed unmatched. Written as DNA, the CDR3 is TGTGCCAGCAGCCCGGTTGCGGGAGTCTACAATGAGCAGTTCTTC. Amino acids: CASSPVAGVYNEQFF.